This T cell receptor beta chain is from a study of control samples from healthy donors and cancer patients. Assay: immunoSEQ multiplex PCR; the TCRdb copy retains only in-frame clones and omits some. The sample lists some 120,000 clones, more than 75% occurring once. The receptor was derived from a woman in her 70s in good health. The sequenced sample consisted of blood.

CDR3 region: CASSEHRASGARQFF. The DNA for the CDR3 is TGTGCCAGCAGCGAACACCGCGCTAGCGGGGCCCGGCAGTTCTTC. This sequence joins TRBV7-9 and TRBJ2-1, with 9 bases lining up with TRBD2. From germline, CDR1 is SEHNR and CDR2 FQNEAQ (reference sequence). The CDR3 has 15 residues. Trimming removed 5 bases from V and 12 bases from J; junction bases left unmatched: 14.